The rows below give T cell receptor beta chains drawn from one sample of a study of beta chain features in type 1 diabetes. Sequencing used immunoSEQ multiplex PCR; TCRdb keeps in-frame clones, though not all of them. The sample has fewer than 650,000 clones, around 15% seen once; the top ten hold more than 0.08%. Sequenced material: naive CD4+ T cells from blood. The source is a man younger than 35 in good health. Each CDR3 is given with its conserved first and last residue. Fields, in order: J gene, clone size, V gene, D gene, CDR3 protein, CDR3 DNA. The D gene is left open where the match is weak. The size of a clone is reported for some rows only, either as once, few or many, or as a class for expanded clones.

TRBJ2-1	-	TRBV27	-	CASSLWGVYNEQFF	TGTGCCAGCAGTTTATGGGGGGTCTACAATGAGCAGTTCTTC
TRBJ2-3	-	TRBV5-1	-	CASSLGDNFHTQYF	TGCGCCAGCAGCTTGGGAGACAACTTTCATACGCAGTATTTT
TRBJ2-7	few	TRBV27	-	CASSWRRAGYEQYF	TGTGCCAGCAGTTGGAGGAGGGCGGGGTACGAGCAGTACTTC
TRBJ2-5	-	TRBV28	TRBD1	CASSFSTGAVGLPKETQYF	TGTGCCAGCAGTTTTTCGACAGGGGCGGTAGGCTTGCCCAAAGAGACCCAGTACTTC
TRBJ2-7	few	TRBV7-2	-	CASSQGHKQYF	TGTGCCAGCAGCCAGGGACACAAGCAGTACTTC
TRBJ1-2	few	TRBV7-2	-	CASSVVAERHYGYTF	TGTGCCAGTTCAGTTGTTGCAGAGCGTCATTATGGCTACACCTTC
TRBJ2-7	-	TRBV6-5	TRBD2	CASTLGVAGGNEQYF	TGTGCCAGCACCCTGGGGGTAGCGGGGGGTAACGAGCAGTACTTC
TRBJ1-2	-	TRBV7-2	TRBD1	CASSFRQGASYGYTF	TGTGCCAGCAGCTTTCGACAGGGGGCTAGCTATGGCTACACCTTC
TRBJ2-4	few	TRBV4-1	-	CASSQDFWQGVKNIQYF	TGCGCCAGCAGCCAAGATTTTTGGCAGGGCGTCAAAAACATTCAGTACTTC
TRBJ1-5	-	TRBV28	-	CASLERGGNQPQHF	TGTGCCAGCCTAGAACGCGGTGGCAATCAGCCCCAGCATTTT
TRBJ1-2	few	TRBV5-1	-	CASSLGARPQGYTF	TGCGCCAGCAGCTTGGGAGCCAGGCCACAGGGCTACACCTTC
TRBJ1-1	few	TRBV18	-	CASSPQPGEFTEAFF	TGTGCCAGCTCACCACAGCCAGGGGAGTTCACTGAAGCTTTCTTT
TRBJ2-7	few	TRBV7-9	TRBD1	CASSLVGTGYEQYF	TGTGCCAGCAGCTTAGTTGGGACAGGCTACGAGCAGTACTTC
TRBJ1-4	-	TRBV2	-	CASIERELGVELFF	TGTGCCAGCATCGAGAGGGAGTTAGGAGTGGAACTGTTTTTT
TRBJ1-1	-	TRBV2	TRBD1	CASRGQGLGTEAFF	TGTGCCAGCAGGGGACAGGGGTTGGGCACTGAAGCTTTCTTT
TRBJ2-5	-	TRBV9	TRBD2	CASSASPLTSDKTQYF	TGTGCCAGCAGCGCTTCTCCTTTGACTAGCGATAAGACCCAGTACTTC
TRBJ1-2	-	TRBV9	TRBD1	CASSVDGTVYGYTF	TGTGCCAGCAGCGTAGACGGGACAGTATATGGCTACACCTTC
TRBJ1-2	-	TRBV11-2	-	CASSLDRTYGYTF	TGTGCCAGCAGCTTAGATAGGACCTATGGCTACACCTTC
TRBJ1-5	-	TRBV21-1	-	CASSKGSGSNQPQHF	TGTGCCAGCAGCAAAGGGTCTGGGAGCAATCAGCCCCAGCATTTT
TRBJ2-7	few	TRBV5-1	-	CASSSGGTAIYEQYF	TGCGCCAGCAGCTCGGGAGGGACAGCTATCTACGAGCAGTACTTC
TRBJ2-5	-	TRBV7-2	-	CASSPRRAVQETQYF	TGTGCCAGCAGCCCCAGGAGAGCGGTCCAAGAGACCCAGTACTTC
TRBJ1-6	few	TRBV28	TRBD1	CASSLKDDRGSYNSPLHF	TGTGCCAGCAGTTTAAAGGACGACAGGGGGTCCTATAATTCACCCCTCCACTTT
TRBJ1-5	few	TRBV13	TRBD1	CASSSNTGQGNQPQHF	TGTGCCAGCAGCTCAAACACCGGACAGGGCAATCAGCCCCAGCATTTT
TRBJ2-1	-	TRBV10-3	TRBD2	CAISDGLAGNNEQFF	TGTGCCATCAGTGATGGACTAGCGGGTAACAATGAGCAGTTCTTC
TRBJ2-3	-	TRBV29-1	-	CSPSLTDTQYF	TGCAGCCCTTCCCTCACAGATACGCAGTATTTT
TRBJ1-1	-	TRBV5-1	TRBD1	CASSWTGDTEAFF	TGCGCCAGCAGCTGGACAGGGGACACTGAAGCTTTCTTT
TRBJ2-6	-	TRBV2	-	CASKRSGANVLTF	TGTGCCAGCAAACGCTCTGGGGCCAACGTCCTGACTTTC